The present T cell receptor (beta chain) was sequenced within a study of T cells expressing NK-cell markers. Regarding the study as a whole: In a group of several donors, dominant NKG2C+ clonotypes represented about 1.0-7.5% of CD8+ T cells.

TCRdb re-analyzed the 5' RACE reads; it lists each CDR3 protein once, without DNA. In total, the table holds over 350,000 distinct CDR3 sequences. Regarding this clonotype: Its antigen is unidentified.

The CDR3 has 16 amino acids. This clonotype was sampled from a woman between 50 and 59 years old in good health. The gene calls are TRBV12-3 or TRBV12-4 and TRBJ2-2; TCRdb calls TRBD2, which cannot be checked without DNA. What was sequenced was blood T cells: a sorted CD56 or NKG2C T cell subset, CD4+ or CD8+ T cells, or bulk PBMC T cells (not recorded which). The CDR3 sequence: CASSVGTSGSAGELFF.